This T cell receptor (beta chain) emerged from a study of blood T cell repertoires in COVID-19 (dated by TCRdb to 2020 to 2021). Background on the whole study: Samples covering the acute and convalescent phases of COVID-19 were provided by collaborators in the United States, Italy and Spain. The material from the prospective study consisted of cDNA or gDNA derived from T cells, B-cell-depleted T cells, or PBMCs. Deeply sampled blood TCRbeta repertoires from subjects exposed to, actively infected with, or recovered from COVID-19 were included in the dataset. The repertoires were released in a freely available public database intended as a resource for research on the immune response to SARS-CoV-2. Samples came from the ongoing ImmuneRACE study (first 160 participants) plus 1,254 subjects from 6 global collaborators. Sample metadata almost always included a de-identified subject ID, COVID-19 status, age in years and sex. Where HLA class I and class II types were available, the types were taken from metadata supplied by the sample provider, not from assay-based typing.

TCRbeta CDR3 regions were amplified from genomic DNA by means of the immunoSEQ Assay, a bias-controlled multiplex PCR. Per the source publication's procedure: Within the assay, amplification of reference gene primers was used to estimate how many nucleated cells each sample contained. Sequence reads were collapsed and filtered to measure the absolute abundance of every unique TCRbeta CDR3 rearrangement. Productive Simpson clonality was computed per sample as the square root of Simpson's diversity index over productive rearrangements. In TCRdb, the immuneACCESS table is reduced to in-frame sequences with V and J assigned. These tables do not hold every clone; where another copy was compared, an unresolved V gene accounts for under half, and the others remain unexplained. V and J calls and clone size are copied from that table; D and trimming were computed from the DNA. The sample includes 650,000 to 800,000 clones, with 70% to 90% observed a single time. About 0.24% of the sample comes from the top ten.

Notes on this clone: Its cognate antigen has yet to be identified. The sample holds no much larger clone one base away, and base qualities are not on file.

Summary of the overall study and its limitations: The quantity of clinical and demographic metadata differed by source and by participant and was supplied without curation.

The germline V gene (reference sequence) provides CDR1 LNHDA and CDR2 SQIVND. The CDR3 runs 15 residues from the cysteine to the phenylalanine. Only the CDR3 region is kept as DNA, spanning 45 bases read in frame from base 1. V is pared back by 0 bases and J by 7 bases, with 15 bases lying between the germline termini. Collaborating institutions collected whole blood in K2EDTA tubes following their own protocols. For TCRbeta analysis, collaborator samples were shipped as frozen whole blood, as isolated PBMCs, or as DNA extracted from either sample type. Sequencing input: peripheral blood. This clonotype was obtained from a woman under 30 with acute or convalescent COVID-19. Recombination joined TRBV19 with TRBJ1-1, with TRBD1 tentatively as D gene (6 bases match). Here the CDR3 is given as CASSIDLGATGEAFF. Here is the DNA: TGTGCCAGTAGTATAGATCTGGGGGCAACTGGTGAAGCTTTCTTT.